The T cell receptor beta chain described here comes from a study of persistence of HIV-infected CD4 T cells. Study-wide results and caveats: Degenerate expanded CDR3beta sequences were enriched among CMV- and Gag-responding cells.

This was the immunoSEQ version 4 assay in survey mode. Measured with immunoSEQ multiplex PCR; TCRdb has only the in-frame clones, and not every one. This sample yields about 64,000 clones, of which 65% to 80% are seen a single time; about 1.8% belongs to the top ten. For this clone: What it binds is not known.

CDR1 is MNHEY and CDR2 is SMNVEV in the germline V gene (reference sequence). Trimming cost V 6 bases and J 3 bases, with 9 bases left between them. The CDR3 contains 12 residues. An overlapping HIV-1 Gag peptide pool stimulated these cells at about 0.91 ug/peptide/mL. CD40L-negative CD69-negative CD45RO-high memory CD4+ T cells were sorted as populations depleted of antigen-responding cells. CD8+ T cells were removed from PBMCs prior to stimulation. Anti-CD28/CD49d costimulation, CD40-blocking antibody and enfuvirtide were given to CD8-depleted PBMCs for 15 to 20 hours. Sequencing used CD4+ T cells sorted from PBMCs after 18-hour stimulation, obtained from a patient who received antiretroviral therapy. This clonotype was sampled from an adult man with HIV who was CMV-seropositive. V is TRBV27 and J is TRBJ2-7; D call uncertain. This CDR3 is CASSALGYEQYF. Here the CDR3 DNA reads TGTGCCAGCAGCGCCCTGGGCTACGAGCAGTACTTC.